This T cell receptor (beta chain) appears in the sequencing data of a study of T cell responses to AZD1222 COVID-19 vaccine. Here immunoSEQ multiplex PCR was the method, and the copy in TCRdb shows in-frame clones only, minus some. The table shows 70,000 to 95,000 clones, with approximately 90% occurring only once. Trimming left V 2 bases short and J 8 bases short, with 14 bases between. Germline CDR1 is SGDLS and CDR2 is YYNGEE. The CDR3 loop spans 14 amino acids. The chain combines TRBV9 with TRBJ2-1; the D is unclear. The sequenced sample was peripheral blood, obtained 28 days after the second AZD1222 dose. The sequence derives from an adult who received the AZD1222 COVID-19 vaccine. CDR3 DNA: TGTGCCAGCAGCGTTTCGCTTGGGGTCTATGAGCAGTTCTTC. Translated, it gives CASSVSLGVYEQFF.